This record looks at one T cell receptor beta chain sequence and its context. What it recognizes is unknown. The data derive from a study of shared clonotypes between healthy human individuals. Turning to the study itself: Three men and two women, aged 18 to 49, were donors. Study-level findings and limits: In having few donors, the study represented limited genetic and exposure-history diversity.

Genomic DNA of every subset was divided equally among multiple immunoSEQ plates. In the original analysis: ImmunoSEQ supplied junction-only sequences lacking quality scores, so filtering was different. Some clones are missing from TCRdb's copy, which holds only in-frame ones; the method was immunoSEQ multiplex PCR. The V and J calls and clone size come from that table; D and trimming were worked out from the DNA. Altogether about half a million clones are present, roughly 80% being singletons, with the ten largest covering more than 9.5%. V was cut by 5 bases and J by 0 bases, with 18 bases left in between. The length of the CDR3 is 17 residues. Germline V gene lookup returns CDR1 SGHTS and CDR2 YDEGEE.

Sequencing input: PBMCs. This chain uses TRBV5-8 with TRBJ1-5, with a tentative D call TRBD1 (6 bases). The TCR comes from a middle-aged woman in good health. Some clones in this sample may be carry-over from other donors' samples. DNA for the CDR3: TGTGCCAGCAGAGGACAGAAGACTTTTCCTAGCAATCAGCCCCAGCATTTT. This codes for CASRGQKTFPSNQPQHF. The whole variable domain, filled in from reference TRBV5-8 and TRBJ1-5, reads EAGVTQSPTHLIKTRGQQATLRCSPISGHTSVYWYQQALGLGLQFLLWYDEGEERNRGNFPPRFSGRQFPNYSSELNVNALELEDSALYLCASRGQKTFPSNQPQHFGDGTRLSIL.